This T cell receptor (beta chain) was obtained from a study of T cell responses to AZD1222 COVID-19 vaccine. The V gene's germline CDR1 is MNHEY and CDR2 SMNVEV (reference sequence). The length of the CDR3 is 9 residues. Sequencing was performed with immunoSEQ multiplex PCR; in TCRdb, only in-frame clones are kept and a portion is missing. The sample yields 200,000 to 250,000 clones, 94% seen once. Study-level results: At baseline, seropositivity was found in only 6 or 7 AZD1222 recipients. Once two AZD1222 doses were given, Spike-specific TCR breadth and depth went up. Most donors were white British and more were female, and clonal diversity was possibly underestimated.

A note on this clone: Its specificity is unknown.

The chain recombines TRBV27 with TRBJ1-5, with D uncertain. The source material was peripheral blood, sampled 28 days after the second dose of the MenACWY control vaccine. This sequence was found in an adult who received the MenACWY meningococcal vaccine as a control. Here the CDR3 DNA reads TGTGCTCCCAATCAGCCCCAGCATTTT. Residues: CAPNQPQHF.